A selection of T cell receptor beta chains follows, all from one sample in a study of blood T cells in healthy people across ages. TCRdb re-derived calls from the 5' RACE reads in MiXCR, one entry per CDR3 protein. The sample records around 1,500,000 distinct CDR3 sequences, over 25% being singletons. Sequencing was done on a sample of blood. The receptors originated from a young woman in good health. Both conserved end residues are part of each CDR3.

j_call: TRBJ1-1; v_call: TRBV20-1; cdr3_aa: CSARKAGGVWNTEAFF
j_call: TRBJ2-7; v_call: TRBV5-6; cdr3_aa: CASSPGTWVSYEQYF
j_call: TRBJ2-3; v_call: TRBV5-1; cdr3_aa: CASSPAQGEDTQYF
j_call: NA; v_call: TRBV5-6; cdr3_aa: CASSSGQEGIQGTQYF
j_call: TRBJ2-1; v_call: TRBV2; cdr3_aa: CVSSVALWGPNNEQFF
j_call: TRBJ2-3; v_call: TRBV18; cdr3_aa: CASSPGDSGSFAQYF
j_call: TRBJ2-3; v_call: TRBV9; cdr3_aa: CASSVGPTAGRTDTQYF
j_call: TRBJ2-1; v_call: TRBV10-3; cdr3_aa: CAIRESVYNEQFF
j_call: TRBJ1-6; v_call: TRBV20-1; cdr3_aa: CSAIGTAESPLHF
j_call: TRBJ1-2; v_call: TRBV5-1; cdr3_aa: CASSSEGAGGYTF
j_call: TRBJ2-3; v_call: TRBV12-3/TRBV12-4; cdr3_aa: CASSFRPPPDTQYF
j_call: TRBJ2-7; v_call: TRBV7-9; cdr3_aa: CASSPAGFSYEQYF
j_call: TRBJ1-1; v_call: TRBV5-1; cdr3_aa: CASSLAGRAQAYTEAFF
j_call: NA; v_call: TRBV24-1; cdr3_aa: CATSDSTSLAGQETQFF
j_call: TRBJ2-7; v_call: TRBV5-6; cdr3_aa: CASRLSDEQYF
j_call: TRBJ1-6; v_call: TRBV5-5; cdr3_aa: CASSLDTDRWTYNSPLHF
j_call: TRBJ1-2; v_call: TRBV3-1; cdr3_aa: CASSHGLRYTF
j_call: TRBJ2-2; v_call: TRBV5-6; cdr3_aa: CASSLVGTSGGTRNTGELFF
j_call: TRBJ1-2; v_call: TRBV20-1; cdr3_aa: CSATDDRFRAGYTF
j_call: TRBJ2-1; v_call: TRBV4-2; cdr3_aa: CASSQDPGPNEQFF
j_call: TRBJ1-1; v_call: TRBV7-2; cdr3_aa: CASNFTGVEAFF
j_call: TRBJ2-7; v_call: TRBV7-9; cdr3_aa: CASSLASVFSYEQYF
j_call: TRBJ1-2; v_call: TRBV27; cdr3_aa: CASSTQTGDYGYTF
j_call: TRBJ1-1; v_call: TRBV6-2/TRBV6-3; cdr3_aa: CASSSQINTEAFF
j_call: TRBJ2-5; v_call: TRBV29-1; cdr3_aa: CSAGDRETQYF
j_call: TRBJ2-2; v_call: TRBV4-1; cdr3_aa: CASSSWTANTGELFF
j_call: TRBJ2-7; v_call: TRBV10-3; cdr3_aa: CAIRADSYEQYF
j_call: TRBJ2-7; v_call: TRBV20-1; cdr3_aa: CSANQAGASYEQYF
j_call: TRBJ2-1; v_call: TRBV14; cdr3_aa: CANSQYGGVYEQFF
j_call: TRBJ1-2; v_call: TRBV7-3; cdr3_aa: CASSPEFGGGYTF
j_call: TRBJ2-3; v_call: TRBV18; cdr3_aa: CASSPLWADTQYF
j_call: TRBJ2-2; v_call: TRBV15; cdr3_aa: CATSGGASANTGELFF
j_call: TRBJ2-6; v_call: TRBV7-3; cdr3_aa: CASSLNAGVGANVLTF
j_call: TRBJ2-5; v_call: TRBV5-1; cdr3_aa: CASSAGVVETQYF
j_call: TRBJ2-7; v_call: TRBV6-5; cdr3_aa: CASSYSTGHYSYEQYF
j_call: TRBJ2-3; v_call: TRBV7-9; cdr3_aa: CASSFGTQAPADTQYF
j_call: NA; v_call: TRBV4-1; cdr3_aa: CANSQAPQKGFYEQYF
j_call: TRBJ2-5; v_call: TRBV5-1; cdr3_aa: CASSNDGLSNEQYF
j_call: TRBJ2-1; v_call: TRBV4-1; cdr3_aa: CASSQAVGTYNERFF
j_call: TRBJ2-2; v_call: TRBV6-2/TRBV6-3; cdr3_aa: CASSRANRWTGELFF
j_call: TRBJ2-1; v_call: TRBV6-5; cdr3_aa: CASSYSATRGGEQFF
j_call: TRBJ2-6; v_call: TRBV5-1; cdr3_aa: CASLDTSGANVLTF